This T cell receptor (beta chain) was profiled in a study of blood T cell repertoires in COVID-19 (dated by TCRdb to the early 2020s). Describing the broader study: Collaborator samples came from the United States, Italy and Spain and covered acute and convalescent phases of COVID-19. Where available, HLA class I and class II types were obtained from metadata supplied by the sample provider rather than from assay-based typing. The material from the prospective study consisted of cDNA or gDNA derived from T cells, B-cell-depleted T cells, or PBMCs. Samples came from the ongoing ImmuneRACE study (first 160 participants) plus 1,254 subjects from 6 global collaborators. Nearly every sample came with metadata listing a de-identified subject ID, COVID-19 status, age in years and sex. The repertoires were released in a freely available public database meant as a resource for research on the immune response to SARS-CoV-2. The dataset comprised deeply sampled blood TCRbeta repertoires from subjects exposed to, actively infected with, or recovered from COVID-19. Study-wide conclusions, independent of this receptor: How much clinical and demographic metadata was included differed by source and by participant, and the metadata was provided uncurated.

As to this clone: Its specific antigen is unknown. No much larger clone is present one base from it, and per-base qualities are unavailable.

CDR1 SGHTA and CDR2 FQGNSA were looked up in the germline V gene. V is shortened by 4 bases, J by 5 bases, and the region joining them spans 9 bases. There are 14 amino acids in the CDR3, from cysteine to phenylalanine inclusive. The CDR3 DNA has 42 bases and is translated from base 1. TCRbeta CDR3 regions were amplified from genomic DNA using the immunoSEQ Assay, a bias-controlled multiplex PCR. Regarding the original processing steps: Nucleated cell counts per sample were estimated from amplification of reference gene primers within the assay. Sequence reads were collapsed and filtered to measure the absolute abundance of every unique TCRbeta CDR3 rearrangement. For each sample, productive Simpson clonality was calculated as the square root of Simpson's diversity index across productive rearrangements. TCRdb holds this immuneACCESS table with in-frame rearrangements only. Some clones are missing; in checked studies, unresolved V genes explain under half, and the rest has no known cause. D and trimming come from the DNA, and the V and J calls and clone size come from that table. This sample comprises a few hundred thousand clones, 83% of them detected only once. The top ten clonotypes cover about 4.3% of the sample.

A second Seattle source provided samples from volunteer blood donors who had recovered from COVID-19. Whole blood was collected in K2EDTA tubes by collaborating institutions according to the institutions' own protocols. For TCRbeta analysis, collaborator samples were shipped as frozen whole blood, as isolated PBMCs, or as DNA extracted from either sample type. The sequence was collected from a man in his fifties or sixties who had recovered from COVID-19. The sequenced sample consisted of peripheral blood. The rearranged segments are TRBV7-2 and TRBJ1-6; no D gene call is confident. The sequence in DNA is TGTGCCAGCAGCTCCGGGGAGAATAATTCACCCCTCCACTTT. The resulting protein is CASSSGENNSPLHF.